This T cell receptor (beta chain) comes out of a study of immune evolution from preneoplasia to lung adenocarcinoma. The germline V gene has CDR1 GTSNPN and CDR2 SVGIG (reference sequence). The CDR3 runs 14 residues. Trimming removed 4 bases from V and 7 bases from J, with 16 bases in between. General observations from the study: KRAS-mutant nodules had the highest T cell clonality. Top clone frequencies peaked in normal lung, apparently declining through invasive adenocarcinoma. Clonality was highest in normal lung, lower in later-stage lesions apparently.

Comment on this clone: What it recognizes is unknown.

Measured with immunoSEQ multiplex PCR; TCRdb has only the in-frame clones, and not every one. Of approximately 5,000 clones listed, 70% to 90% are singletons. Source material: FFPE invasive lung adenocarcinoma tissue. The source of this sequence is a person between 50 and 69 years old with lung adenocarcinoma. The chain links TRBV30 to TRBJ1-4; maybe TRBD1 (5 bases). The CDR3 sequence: CAWMPGLGTEKLFF. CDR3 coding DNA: TGTGCCTGGATGCCGGGACTGGGAACTGAAAAACTGTTTTTT.